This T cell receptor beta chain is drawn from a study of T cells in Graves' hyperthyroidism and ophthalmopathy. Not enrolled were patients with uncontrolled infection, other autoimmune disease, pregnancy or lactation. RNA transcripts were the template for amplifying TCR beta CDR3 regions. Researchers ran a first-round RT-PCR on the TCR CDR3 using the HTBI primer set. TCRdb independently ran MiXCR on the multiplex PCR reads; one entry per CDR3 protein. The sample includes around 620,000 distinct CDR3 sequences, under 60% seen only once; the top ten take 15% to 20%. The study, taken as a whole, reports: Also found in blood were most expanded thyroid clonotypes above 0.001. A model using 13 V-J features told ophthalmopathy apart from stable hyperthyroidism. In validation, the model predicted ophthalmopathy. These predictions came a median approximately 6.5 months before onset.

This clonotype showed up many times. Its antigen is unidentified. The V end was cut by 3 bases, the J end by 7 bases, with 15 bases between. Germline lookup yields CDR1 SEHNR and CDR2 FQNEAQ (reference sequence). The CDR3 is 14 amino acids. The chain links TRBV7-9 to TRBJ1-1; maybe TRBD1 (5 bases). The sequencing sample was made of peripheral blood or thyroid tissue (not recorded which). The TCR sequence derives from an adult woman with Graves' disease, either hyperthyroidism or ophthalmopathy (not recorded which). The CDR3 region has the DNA TGTGCCAGCAGCTTCGTCGGGGGGAAAAGTGAAGCTTTCTTT. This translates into CASSFVGGKSEAFF.